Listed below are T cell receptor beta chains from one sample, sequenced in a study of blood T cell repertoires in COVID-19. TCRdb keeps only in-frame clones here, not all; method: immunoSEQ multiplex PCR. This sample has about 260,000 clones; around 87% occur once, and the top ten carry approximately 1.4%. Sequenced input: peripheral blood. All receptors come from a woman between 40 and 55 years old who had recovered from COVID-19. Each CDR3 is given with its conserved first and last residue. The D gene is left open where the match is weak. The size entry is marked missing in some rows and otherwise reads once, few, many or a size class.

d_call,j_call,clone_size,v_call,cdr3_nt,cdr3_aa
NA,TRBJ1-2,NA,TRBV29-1,TGCAGCGTTGATAGCTCATATGGCTACACCTTC,CSVDSSYGYTF
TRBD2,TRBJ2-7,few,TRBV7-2,TGTGCCAGCAGCTCTACTAGCGGGAGCTCCTACGAGCAGTACTTC,CASSSTSGSSYEQYF
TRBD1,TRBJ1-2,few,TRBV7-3,TGTGCCAGCAGCAAGACAGGGGGCTGGAACTATGGCTACACCTTC,CASSKTGGWNYGYTF
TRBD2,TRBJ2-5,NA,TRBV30,TGTGCCTGGAGTGTACAAGCGGGGCTGGAGACCCAGTACTTC,CAWSVQAGLETQYF
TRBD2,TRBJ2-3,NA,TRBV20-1,TGCAGTGCTAGTCTAGCGGGGGCTGTACGGAATACGCAGTATTTT,CSASLAGAVRNTQYF
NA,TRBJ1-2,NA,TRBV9,TGTGCCAGCAGCCCCCAAGGGGGGGGGAACTATGGCTACACCTTC,CASSPQGGGNYGYTF
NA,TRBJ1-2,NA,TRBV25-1,TGTGCCAGCAGTGGGGGGGAGGGGGATGGCTACACCTTC,CASSGGEGDGYTF
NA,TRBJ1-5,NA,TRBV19,TGTGCCAGTAGGCAGGGCTCCCAGCCCCAGCATTTT,CASRQGSQPQHF
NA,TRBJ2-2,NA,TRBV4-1,TGCGCCAGCAGCCGAGGGGAGACAGGCCTCGGGGAGCTGTTTTTT,CASSRGETGLGELFF
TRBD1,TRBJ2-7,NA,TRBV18,TGTGCCAGCTCACCCGGGACAGGGGGTAGGTACGAGCAGTACTTC,CASSPGTGGRYEQYF
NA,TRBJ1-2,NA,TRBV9,TGTGCCAGCAGCGGTTATTTCTACGGCTACACCTTC,CASSGYFYGYTF
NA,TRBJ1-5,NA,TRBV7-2,TGTGCCAGCAGCCCCAGCGGGCCTCAGGATCCTTTCTCAAATCAGCCCCAGCATTTT,CASSPSGPQDPFSNQPQHF
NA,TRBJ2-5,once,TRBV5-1,TGCGCCAGCAGCTTTCTCGGGACCAGGGGAGAGACCCAGTACTTC,CASSFLGTRGETQYF
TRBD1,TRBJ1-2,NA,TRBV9,TGTGCCAGCAGCGTGGCAGGGGGACCTAACTATGGCTACACCTTC,CASSVAGGPNYGYTF
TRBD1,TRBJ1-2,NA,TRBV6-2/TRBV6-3,TGTGCCAGCAGTGCACCGGGACAGGGGTCTTCTGGCTACACCTTC,CASSAPGQGSSGYTF
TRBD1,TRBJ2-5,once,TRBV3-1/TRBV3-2,TGTGCCAGCAGCCAACCGGGACAGGGTACGAGCCAGTACTTC,CASSQPGQGTSQYF
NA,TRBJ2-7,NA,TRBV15,TGTGCCACCAGCAGAGATCCGTCCCGGGTCGAGCAGTACTTC,CATSRDPSRVEQYF